The 14 T cell receptor beta chains given below trace back to one sample, sequenced in a study of beta chain features in type 1 diabetes. Study-level results: Across all four CD4+ subsets, people with type 1 diabetes showed modestly shorter TCRB CDR3s.

The antigens these receptors bind are not known. Investigators reverse transcribed all isolated RNA, so they sequenced expressed TCRB transcripts. Repertoires were generated with immunoSEQ multiplex PCR, while TCRdb's copy carries only in-frame clones and drops some. The sample carries 160,000 or so clones, more than 60% recorded once. The material sequenced was naive CD4+ T cells from blood. All receptors derive from a man younger than 45 with type 1 diabetes.

About this clone itself: Other DNA sequences within the sample encode an identical CDR3. The CDR3 DNA is TGCAGCGTTGCACTGAACACTGAAGCTTTCTTT. It is translated as CSVALNTEAFF. The chain uses TRBV29-1 and TRBJ1-1; D remains unclear. This CDR3 is built from 11 residues. Per germline, CDR1 SQVTM and CDR2 ANQGSEA. Between the trimmed V and J ends, which lost 4 bases and 0 bases, there was a span of 3 bases.

The chain employs TRBV5-1 and TRBJ2-3; D perhaps matches TRBD1 (5 bases). The V end was cut by 0 bases, the J end by 2 bases, with 16 bases between. The CDR3 has 17 residues. Germline CDR1 and CDR2: SGHRS and YFSETQ. CDR3 DNA: TGCGCCAGCAGCTTGGGACGTGATGGGGCCCACACAGATACGCAGTATTTT. This gives the protein CASSLGRDGAHTDTQYF.

The V call is TRBV29-1, the J call TRBJ1-2; D is uncertain. The CDR3 sequence is 13 residues long. CDR1 and CDR2 from the germline V gene are SQVTM and ANQGSEA. V lost 0 bases and J lost 4, with 9 bases in between. This CDR3 is CSVEDRQPYGYTF. CDR3 nucleotides: TGCAGCGTTGAAGACCGCCAGCCCTATGGCTACACCTTC. Full variable domain (remainder filled in from reference TRBV29-1 and TRBJ1-2): SAVISQKPSRDICQRGTSLTIQCQVDSQVTMMFWYRQQPGQSLTLIATANQGSEATYESGFVIDKFPISRPNLTFSTLTVSNMSPEDSSIYLCSVEDRQPYGYTFGSGTRLTVV.

A few counts support this clone. V is TRBV7-2 and J is TRBJ1-2; D unclear. There are 15 residues in the CDR3. CDR1 and CDR2 (germline): SGHTA, FQGNSA. V was trimmed by 0 bases and J by 4 bases, leaving 12 bases between them. Here the CDR3 DNA reads TGTGCCAGCAGCTTAGCTCTTGGCAGCTTCTATGGCTACACCTTC. It is translated as CASSLALGSFYGYTF.

Turning to this clone: One end of the junction does not line up with germline, which may come from a read error. The chain carries TRBV29-1 and TRBJ2-7; 9 bases are a match to TRBD1. The germline V gene encodes CDR1 SQVTM and CDR2 ANQGSEA. This CDR3 has 11 residues. CDR3 nucleotide sequence: TGCAGCGTTGTTTTCAGGGACAGGGAGAACTTC. Amino acid sequence: CSVVFRDRENF.

V usage is TRBV4-3 and J usage is TRBJ1-6; 9 nucleotides match TRBD1. The germline V gene encodes CDR1 LGHNA and CDR2 YSLEER. This CDR3 spans 15 amino acids. Trimming removed 3 bases from V and 9 bases from J; junction bases left unmatched: 6. The CDR3 sequence is CASSQGRDRVSPLHF. CDR3 DNA sequence: TGCGCCAGCAGCCAGGGACGGGACAGGGTTTCACCCCTCCACTTT.

Notes on this clone: The same CDR3 can be traced to other DNA sequences in this sample. V is TRBV10-3 and J is TRBJ2-5, with D unclear. Germline CDR1 and CDR2: ENHRY and SYGVKD. The CDR3 is made up of 11 amino acids. V lost 3 bases and J lost 5, with 4 bases in between. The CDR3 is CAISESETQYF. The CDR3 nucleotides read TGTGCCATCAGTGAATCGGAGACCCAGTACTTC.

This clone was picked up a small number of times. The chain carries TRBV29-1 and TRBJ2-7; TRBD1 matches at 7 bases. CDR3 size: 13 residues. Per the germline V gene, CDR1 is SQVTM and CDR2 is ANQGSEA. Trimming cost V 4 bases and J 0 bases; bases outside gene matches: 3. CDR3 DNA: TGCAGCGTTGTCCCAGGGGGCTCCTACGAGCAGTACTTC. It yields the protein CSVVPGGSYEQYF.

CDR3 sequence: CASSQTRSTDTQYF. Here the CDR3 DNA reads TGCGCCAGCAGCCAAACCCGTAGCACAGATACGCAGTATTTT. The chain has TRBV4-3 and TRBJ2-3; D unclear. The germline V and J ends were trimmed by 2 bases and 0 bases, with 6 bases remaining between them. The germline V gene has CDR1 LGHNA and CDR2 YSLEER. CDR3 length equals 14 residues.

This clone was counted a few times. This chain links TRBV18 with TRBJ2-7; D unresolved. The CDR3 contains 16 residues. The germline gives CDR1 KGHSH, CDR2 LQKENI. Trimming shortened V by 4 bases and J by 4 bases, and 20 bases separated the two germline ends. The CDR3 here is CASSLSGSSNRYEQYF. The DNA of the CDR3 is TGTGCCAGCTCACTTTCCGGGTCCTCAAATCGTTACGAGCAGTACTTC.

In this sample, this clone turned up a few times. The chain uses TRBV29-1 and TRBJ2-3; D is unresolved. Germline CDR1 SQVTM, CDR2 ANQGSEA. Trimming shortened V by 4 bases and J by 4 bases, and 12 bases separated the two germline ends. The CDR3 has 13 residues. CDR3 bases: TGCAGCGTTGGAAGGGTCGGCCCAGATACGCAGTATTTT. This codes for CSVGRVGPDTQYF.

The chain couples TRBV25-1 to TRBJ1-2; 12 nucleotides match TRBD1. Trimming at V came to 2 bases and at J to 6 bases, leaving 10 bases not matched to a gene. The CDR3 is 17 residues long. The V gene's germline CDR1 is MGHDK and CDR2 SYGVNS. CDR3 residues: CASSEPGDRGLANGYTF. The CDR3 DNA is TGTGCCAGCAGTGAACCCGGGGACAGGGGGCTGGCGAATGGCTACACCTTC.

V usage is TRBV9 and J usage is TRBJ2-2, with D possibly TRBD1 on 5 matching bases. This CDR3 spans 14 amino acids. V lost 5 bases, J lost 0 bases, and 8 bases lay in between. Germline values: CDR1 SGDLS, CDR2 YYNGEE. The CDR3, as DNA: TGTGCCAGCAGAAGCAGGGCGAACACCGGGGAGCTGTTTTTT. Amino acids: CASRSRANTGELFF.

The chain recombines TRBV10-3 with TRBJ2-5, with TRBD2 matching over 15 bases. The CDR3 loop spans 15 amino acids. Germline V gives CDR1 ENHRY, CDR2 SYGVKD. V trimming: 7 bases; J trimming: 5 bases; junction bases outside the gene matches: 5. The CDR3 region is CAINAGLAGGETQYF. The CDR3 nucleotides read TGTGCCATCAACGCCGGACTAGCGGGGGGGGAGACCCAGTACTTC.